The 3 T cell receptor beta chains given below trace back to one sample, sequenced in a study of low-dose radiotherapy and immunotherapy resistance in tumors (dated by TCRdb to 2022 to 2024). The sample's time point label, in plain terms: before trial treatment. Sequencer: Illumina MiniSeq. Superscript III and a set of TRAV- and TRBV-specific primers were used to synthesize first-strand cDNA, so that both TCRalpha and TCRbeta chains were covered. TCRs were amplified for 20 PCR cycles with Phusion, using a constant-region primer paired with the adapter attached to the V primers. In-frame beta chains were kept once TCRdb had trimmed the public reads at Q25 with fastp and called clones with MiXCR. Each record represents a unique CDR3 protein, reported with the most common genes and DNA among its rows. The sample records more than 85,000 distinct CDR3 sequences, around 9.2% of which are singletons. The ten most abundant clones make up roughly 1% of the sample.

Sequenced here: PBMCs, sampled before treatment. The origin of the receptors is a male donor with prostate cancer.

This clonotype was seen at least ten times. The chain's CDR3 is CASSQLLAGPYEQYF. The CDR3 region has the DNA TGTGCCAGCAGCCAATTGCTAGCCGGACCCTACGAGCAGTACTTC. This sequence joins TRBV3-1 and TRBJ2-7, with D perhaps matching TRBD2 (5 bases). The CDR3 extends over 15 amino acids. Germline CDR1 and CDR2: LGHDT and YNNKEL (reference sequence). Trimming cost V 2 bases and J 2 bases, with 13 bases left between them.

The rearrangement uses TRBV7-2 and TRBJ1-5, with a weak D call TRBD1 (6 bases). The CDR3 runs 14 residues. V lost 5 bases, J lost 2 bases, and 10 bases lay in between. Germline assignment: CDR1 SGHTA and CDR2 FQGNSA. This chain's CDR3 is CASSHPGGNQPQHF. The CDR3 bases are TGTGCCAGCAGCCATCCAGGGGGCAATCAGCCCCAGCATTTT.

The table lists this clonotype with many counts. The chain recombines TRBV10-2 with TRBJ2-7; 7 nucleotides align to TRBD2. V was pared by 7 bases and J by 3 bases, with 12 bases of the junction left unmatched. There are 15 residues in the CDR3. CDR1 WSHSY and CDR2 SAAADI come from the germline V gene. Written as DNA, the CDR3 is TGCGCCAGCACCACTCAGCGGGGCATAAACTACGAGCAGTACTTC. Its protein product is CASTTQRGINYEQYF.